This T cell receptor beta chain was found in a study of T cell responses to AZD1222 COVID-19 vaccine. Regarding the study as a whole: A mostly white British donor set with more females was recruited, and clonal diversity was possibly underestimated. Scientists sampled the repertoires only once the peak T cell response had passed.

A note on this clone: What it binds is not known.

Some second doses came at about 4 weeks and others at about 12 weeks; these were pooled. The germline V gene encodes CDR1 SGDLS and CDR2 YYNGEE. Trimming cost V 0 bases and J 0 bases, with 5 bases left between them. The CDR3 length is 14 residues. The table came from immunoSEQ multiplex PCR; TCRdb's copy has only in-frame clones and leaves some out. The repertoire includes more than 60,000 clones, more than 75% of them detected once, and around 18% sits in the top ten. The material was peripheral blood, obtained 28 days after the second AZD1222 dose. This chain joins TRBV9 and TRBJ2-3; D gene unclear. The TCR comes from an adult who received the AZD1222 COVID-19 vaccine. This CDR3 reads CASSVATSTDTQYF. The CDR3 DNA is TGTGCCAGCAGCGTAGCGACTAGCACAGATACGCAGTATTTT.